This paragraph reports one TCR beta chain. This specimen comes from a study of blood T cell repertoires in COVID-19. Data came from immunoSEQ multiplex PCR; TCRdb stores just in-frame clones and leaves some out. The sample lists 200,000 to 250,000 clones; 80% to 90% were seen once. V shed 11 bases, J shed 0 bases, and the junction held 8 bases outside the gene matches. From germline, CDR1 is MDHEN and CDR2 SYDVKM. The CDR3 runs to 14 residues. The chain employs TRBV28 and TRBJ2-3; 7 positions match TRBD2. Sequenced material: peripheral blood. The TCR was taken from a man younger than 35 with active or convalescent COVID-19. The CDR3 sequence: CAGRDSGSTDTQYF. As DNA, the CDR3 is TGTGCCGGACGAGATAGCGGGAGCACAGATACGCAGTATTTT.